This paragraph covers one T cell receptor beta chain sequence. The data were taken from a study of CD8 T cells in Susac syndrome. Germline assignment: CDR1 LNHNV and CDR2 YYDKDF (reference sequence). The length of the CDR3 is 11 residues. Trimming removed 4 bases at V and 3 bases at J, with 3 bases between. An input of roughly 0.45 to 1 ug of RNA was subjected to reverse transcription using random hexamers. TCRdb re-analysed the immunoSEQ multiplex PCR reads in MiXCR, keeping a single row per CDR3 protein. The sample lists about 130,000 distinct CDR3 sequences, more than 90% occurring once. This receptor was taken from a human donor with Susac syndrome. This chain connects TRBV15 to TRBJ1-1; D unclear. The material sequenced was CD8+ T cells from PBMCs. As DNA, the CDR3 is TGTGCCACCAGCACGTACACTGAAGCTTTCTTT. Encoded protein: CATSTYTEAFF. Combining the CDR3 with reference TRBV15 and TRBJ1-1 gives the whole variable domain DAMVIQNPRYQVTQFGKPVTLSCSQTLNHNVMYWYQQKSSQAPKLLFHYYDKDFNNEADTPDNFQSRRPNTSFCFLDIRSPGLGDTAMYLCATSTYTEAFFGQGTRLTVV.